Below, 23 T cell receptor beta chains from the same sample are listed, as sequenced in a study of blood T cells in healthy people across ages. Primed by a sample-barcoded 5' primer and a J-beta primer mix, a second PCR proceeded for about 6 to 12 cycles. TCRdb called the 5' RACE reads again in MiXCR, with one record for every CDR3 protein. The table has 750,000 to 950,000 distinct CDR3 sequences, about 26% seen once. These same records also appear under a second study, on T cells of mothers and their children.

The sequenced material came from blood. The receptors were gathered from a boy aged 5 to 17 in good health.

This clonotype has a handful of counts. The CDR3: CSAQPAGEQYF. In DNA form, the CDR3 reads TGCAGCGCTCAACCCGCGGGGGAGCAGTACTTC. V is TRBV29-1 and J is TRBJ2-7; possibly TRBD2 for D (6 bases). In germline, CDR1 is SQVTM, CDR2 ANQGSEA. There are 11 residues in the CDR3. Deletions cut 7 bases from V and 7 bases from J, with 14 bases between.

The chain combines TRBV4-3 with TRBJ2-7, with 12 bases identical to TRBD2. The J call could be wrong; TRBJ2-1 is a better fit for the DNA end. This CDR3 is 15 amino acids long. Germline V CDR1 and CDR2: LGHNA, YSLEER. This CDR3 is CASSQVTSGSNEQFF. DNA of the CDR3: TGCGCCAGCAGCCAAGTGACTAGCGGGAGCAATGAGCAGTTCTTC.

This clonotype was seen a few times. The CDR3 ends on some other residue instead of the conserved phenylalanine or tryptophan, so this is likely a read error. The V call is TRBV6-2 or TRBV6-3, the J call TRBJ1-5; D remains unclear. The CDR3 is 17 residues long. CDR1 is MNHEY, CDR2 SVGEGT, per germline. V dropped 2 bases and J dropped 4 bases, with 18 bases sitting between them. The CDR3 nucleotides are TGTGCCAGCAGTTACATCGCTCCGAGAGTGCGAAATCAGCCCCAGCATCTT. Amino acid sequence: CASSYIAPRVRNQPQHL.

This clonotype was counted at least ten times. The chain links TRBV5-1 to TRBJ2-2; D gene ambiguous. The V gene's germline CDR1 is SGHRS and CDR2 YFSETQ. V lost 2 bases, J lost 1 base, and 12 bases lay in between. This CDR3 has 16 amino acids. The CDR3 DNA reads TGCGCCAGCAGCTTCCACAGCGTCCTGAACACCGGGGAGCTGTTTTTT. The encoded protein is CASSFHSVLNTGELFF.

This chain joins TRBV29-1 and TRBJ2-3; 7 nucleotides align to TRBD2. In germline, CDR1 is SQVTM, CDR2 ANQGSEA. J gave up 0 bases and V 3 bases, and 3 bases lay outside the gene matches. This CDR3 comprises 14 residues. The CDR3 DNA reads as TGCAGCGTTGAGGCAGCGGGGAGCACAGATACGCAGTATTTT. This gives the protein CSVEAAGSTDTQYF.

The chain couples TRBV7-9 to TRBJ2-3; 9 bases line up with TRBD1. Germline values: CDR1 SEHNR, CDR2 FQNEAQ (reference sequence). This CDR3 contains 16 residues. Trimming took 4 bases from V and 0 from J; bases not matched to a gene: 5. As DNA, the CDR3 is TGTGCCAGCAGCTCGACAGGGGGACTTAGCACAGATACGCAGTATTTT. The encoded protein is CASSSTGGLSTDTQYF.

To note about this clonotype: The junction and the germline gene differ at one end; a read error may be behind it. CDR3 coding DNA: TGTGCCAGCGGCTCCAGGGGGAACACCGAAGCTTTCTTT. It translates to CASGSRGNTEAFF. The chain employs TRBV3-1 and TRBJ1-1; 7 bases fit TRBD1. The CDR3 extends over 13 amino acids. CDR1 is LGHDT and CDR2 is YNNKEL in the germline V gene (reference sequence).

The V and J genes are TRBV28 and TRBJ2-1; the D is unclear. V lost 6 bases and J lost 7, with 13 bases in between. The germline V gene encodes CDR1 MDHEN and CDR2 SYDVKM. The CDR3 has 13 residues. The CDR3 DNA follows: TGTGCCAGCAGCAACACCGGGCGAAATGAGCAGTTCTTC. This gives the protein CASSNTGRNEQFF.

This clonotype has only a few counts. This chain joins TRBV7-9 and TRBJ2-7; D is possibly TRBD1 or TRBD2 (6 bases each). The germline V gene encodes CDR1 SEHNR and CDR2 FQNEAQ (reference sequence). V gave up 5 bases and J gave up 3 bases, with 14 bases separating them. The CDR3 runs 14 residues. CDR3 coding DNA: TGTGCCAGCAGCCGGACGGGGGCCGTCTACGAGCAGTACTTC. Translation: CASSRTGAVYEQYF.

The rearrangement joins TRBV10-3 to TRBJ2-5; no clear D gene. Trimming removed 6 bases from V and 1 base from J, with 12 bases in between. The CDR3 consists of 14 residues. The V gene's germline CDR1 is ENHRY and CDR2 SYGVKD. The CDR3 region has the DNA TGTGCCATCAGCCCCGGCGGATCCCAAGAGACCCAGTACTTC. Residues: CAISPGGSQETQYF.

The V and J genes are TRBV7-3 and TRBJ1-1; D not resolved. The CDR3 extends over 14 amino acids. Germline lookup yields CDR1 SGHTA and CDR2 FQGTGA. Trimming took off 2 bases at V and 4 bases at J, with 11 bases between the two ends. CDR3 sequence: CASSLSKGSTEAFF. CDR3 nucleotides: TGTGCCAGCAGCTTATCTAAAGGGTCCACTGAAGCTTTCTTT.

The V gene is TRBV7-2, the J gene TRBJ2-3; TRBD2 matches at 7 bases. The germline gives CDR1 SGHTA, CDR2 FQGNSA. The CDR3 sequence is 16 residues long. Trimming removed 1 base from V and 4 bases from J; junction bases left unmatched: 8. The CDR3 nucleotides are TGTGCCAGCAGCTTAGGCGCGGGGGTAGCCCCAGATACGCAGTATTTT. This encodes CASSLGAGVAPDTQYF.

This clonotype came up a few times. The chain is built from TRBV6-5 and TRBJ2-1; the match to TRBD2 covers 14 bases. V trimming: 0 bases; J trimming: 8 bases; junction bases outside the gene matches: 3. From germline, CDR1 is MNHEY and CDR2 SVGAGI. The CDR3 contains 16 residues. The CDR3 nucleotides are TGTGCCAGCAGTTACTCAGGGACTAGCGGGGGCTATGAGCAGTTCTTC. Its translation: CASSYSGTSGGYEQFF.

V gene TRBV7-7 combines with J gene TRBJ2-7, with D maybe TRBD2 (7 bases). Trimming shortened V by 5 bases and J by 9 bases, and 20 bases separated the two germline ends. CDR1 is SSHAT, CDR2 FNYEAQ, per germline (reference sequence). There are 14 residues in the CDR3. This chain's CDR3 is CASSRGGHGSVQYF. In nucleotides, the CDR3 is TGTGCCAGCAGCCGCGGGGGACACGGTAGCGTGCAGTACTTC. The whole variable domain, remainder taken from reference TRBV7-7 and TRBJ2-7, is GAGVSQSPRYKVTKRGQDVTLRCDPISSHATLYWYQQALGQGPEFLTYFNYEAQPDKSGLPSDRFSAERPEGSISTLTIQRTEQRDSAMYRCASSRGGHGSVQYFGPGTRLTVT.

This clonotype appeared many times. The chain has TRBV15 and TRBJ2-3; D may be TRBD1 (5 bases). Trimming took 2 bases from V and 10 from J, leaving 16 bases between them. This CDR3 is built from 14 residues. CDR1 and CDR2 (germline): LNHNV, YYDKDF (reference sequence). This CDR3 is CATSRTQTESAQYF. The CDR3 nucleotides read TGTGCCACCAGCAGAACCCAGACAGAGAGTGCGCAGTATTTT.

Ten or more counts support this clonotype. The V call is TRBV10-3, the J call TRBJ2-5; no reliable D call. V lost 6 bases, J lost 3 bases, and 5 bases lay in between. This CDR3 is built from 11 residues. The germline CDR1 and CDR2 sequences are ENHRY and SYGVKD. The CDR3 loop reads CAIRGEETQYF. CDR3 nucleotide sequence: TGTGCCATCAGGGGCGAAGAGACCCAGTACTTC.

CDR3 bases: TGCAGTGCTAGCGAGGGAAGCTCTGGAAACACCATATATTTT. Translating gives CSASEGSSGNTIYF. The chain links TRBV20-1 to TRBJ1-3; no clear D gene. Germline CDR1 DFQATT, CDR2 SNEGSKA (reference sequence). This CDR3 region has 14 residues. V lost 3 bases and J 0 bases, leaving 9 bases between the germline ends.

The chain couples TRBV7-8 to TRBJ2-3, with TRBD2 identical over 14 bases. J was trimmed by 1 base and V by 5 bases; bases with no gene match: 8. CDR3 size: 18 residues. Germline V gives CDR1 SGHVS, CDR2 FQNEAQ. DNA of the CDR3: TGTGCCAGCAGCGTCGTCCCGGGACTAGCGGGGGGCACAGATACGCAGTATTTT. Translated, it gives CASSVVPGLAGGTDTQYF.

This clonotype was counted between two and nine times. The chain links TRBV4-2 to TRBJ1-4; 8 nucleotides line up with TRBD1. V shed 0 bases and J 5 bases; nucleotides not matched to a gene: 8. The CDR3 is 17 amino acids. Looked up from germline, CDR1 is LGHNA and CDR2 is YNFKEQ. CDR3 nucleotide sequence: TGTGCCAGCAGCCAAGACTCCGACAGGGGCTGGAATGAAAAACTGTTTTTT. Amino acids: CASSQDSDRGWNEKLFF.

V is TRBV7-9 and J is TRBJ2-5, with D possibly matching TRBD1 (8 bases). Trimming stripped 5 bases from V and 3 bases from J, with 16 bases between. This CDR3 is built from 15 residues. CDR1 and CDR2 (germline): SEHNR, FQNEAQ (reference sequence). This CDR3 reads CASSADRGGEETQYF. For the CDR3, the DNA is TGTGCCAGCAGCGCAGACAGGGGAGGGGAAGAGACCCAGTACTTC.

This clonotype came up a few times. V usage is TRBV24-1 and J usage is TRBJ2-7, with D perhaps matching TRBD1 or TRBD2 (5 bases each). The J call may be mistaken, given a closer DNA end match to TRBJ2-1. Germline lookup yields CDR1 KGHDR and CDR2 SFDVKD. The CDR3 sequence is 13 residues long. The CDR3 DNA follows: TGTGCCACCAGTTCAGGGAGCTACAATGAGCAGTTCTTC. Translating gives CATSSGSYNEQFF.

The chain uses TRBV7-3 and TRBJ2-5; the match to TRBD1 covers 10 bases. The V and J ends lost 9 bases and 2 bases, in that order; junction bases with no gene match: 12. From germline, CDR1 is SGHTA and CDR2 FQGTGA. This CDR3 has 16 amino acids. The CDR3 here is CASSLGVGQGQETQYF. The CDR3 nucleotides read TGTGCCAGTAGCCTCGGGGTGGGACAGGGGCAAGAGACCCAGTACTTC.

The chain links TRBV12-3 or TRBV12-4 to TRBJ2-3; D not resolved. V lost 7 bases and J lost 15, with 17 bases in between. This CDR3 has 11 amino acids. The CDR3 sequence is CASTRADVQYF. CDR3 nucleotides: TGTGCCAGCACCAGAGCAGATGTGCAATATTTT.